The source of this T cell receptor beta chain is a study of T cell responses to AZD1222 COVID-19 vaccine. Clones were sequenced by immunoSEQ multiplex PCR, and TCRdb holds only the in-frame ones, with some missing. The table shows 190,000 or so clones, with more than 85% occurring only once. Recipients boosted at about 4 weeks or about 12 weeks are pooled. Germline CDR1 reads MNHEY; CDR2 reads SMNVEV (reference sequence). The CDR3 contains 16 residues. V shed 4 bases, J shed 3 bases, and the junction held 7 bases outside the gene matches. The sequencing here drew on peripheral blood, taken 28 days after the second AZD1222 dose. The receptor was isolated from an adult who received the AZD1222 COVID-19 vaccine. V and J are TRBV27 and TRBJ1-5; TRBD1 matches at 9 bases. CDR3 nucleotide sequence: TGTGCCAGCAGTTCACTAAACAGGGGGCCCAATCAGCCCCAGCATTTT. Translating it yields CASSSLNRGPNQPQHF.